This T cell receptor (beta chain) appears in the sequencing data of a study of early T cells in non-severe SARS-CoV-2 infection. TCRdb called the 5' RACE reads again in MiXCR, with one record for every CDR3 protein. The table lists approximately 68,000 distinct CDR3 sequences, 10% of them singletons. CDR3 length: 16 amino acids. J gave up 1 base and V 4 bases, and 8 bases lay outside the gene matches. In germline, CDR1 is KGHSH, CDR2 LQKENI. The chain is built from TRBV18 and TRBJ2-5; 8 bases fit TRBD2. The material was whole blood, obtained at baseline. The sequence came from an adult who was a healthcare worker with PCR-confirmed SARS-CoV-2 infection or an uninfected control (not recorded which). The CDR3 coding sequence is TGTGCCAGCTCACGAGCCGGGACTAGAATCCAAGAGACCCAGTACTTC. This sequence encodes CASSRAGTRIQETQYF.